This T cell receptor (beta chain) originates from a study of cytomegalovirus exposure and HLA in healthy donors. This clone was picked up a small number of times. Profiled with immunoSEQ multiplex PCR; TCRdb holds only in-frame clones, not every one. The profile shows 200,000 to 250,000 clones, over 80% of them singletons. This CDR3 contains 13 residues. V was pared by 2 bases and J by 8 bases, with 12 bases between. CDR1 MNHEY and CDR2 SVGAGI come from the germline V gene. The sample comprised PBMCs. The origin of this receptor is a woman aged 18-29 years in good health and CMV-seronegative. The chain joins TRBV6-5 to TRBJ1-1; no definite D call. The chain's CDR3 is CASSYRWESEAFF. Here the CDR3 DNA reads TGTGCCAGCAGTTACAGGTGGGAATCAGAAGCTTTCTTT.